These 12 T cell receptor beta chains were all obtained from the same sample, sequenced in a study of post-analysis software for immune sequencing data. Unique molecular identifiers were carried by the TCR beta cDNA libraries. MiXCR, run by TCRdb on the PCR reads, gives a single entry per CDR3 protein. The sample has about 540,000 distinct CDR3 sequences; approximately 34% are singletons. Study-wide findings and caveats: Patients showed TRBV5-6, TRBV5-1 and TRBV20-1 among five TRBV segments more frequent than in controls.

The antigens for these receptors are not known. Sample: blood. The receptor set was obtained from a girl younger than 18 with multiple sclerosis.

This clonotype has at least ten counts. The rearrangement joins TRBV10-2 to TRBJ2-3; D is unresolved. CDR1 is WSHSY, CDR2 SAAADI, per germline. Trimming removed 4 bases from V and 4 bases from J, with 12 bases in between. The CDR3 is 14 residues long. The CDR3 sequence is CASSGSLRSDTQYF. In DNA form, the CDR3 reads TGCGCCAGCAGTGGGTCCCTTAGGTCAGATACGCAGTATTTT.

This clonotype was seen more than once but under ten times. J is TRBJ2-1 and V is TRBV12-3 or TRBV12-4, with D tentatively TRBD2 (7 bases). This CDR3 comprises 13 residues. V was shortened by 6 bases and J by 6 bases, with 12 bases between the two germline ends. The DNA of the CDR3 is TGTGCCAGCAGACCCGGGGGGCGCAATGAGCAGTTCTTC. Protein: CASRPGGRNEQFF.

This clonotype was counted only a few times. The chain uses TRBV29-1 and TRBJ1-1, with D perhaps TRBD1 (5 bases). V was clipped by 3 bases and J by 0 bases, with 8 bases between them. The CDR3 contains 13 residues. Germline V gene data show CDR1 as SQVTM and CDR2 as ANQGSEA. CDR3 residues: CSVERGLNTEAFF. CDR3 DNA sequence: TGCAGCGTTGAGAGGGGCCTGAACACTGAAGCTTTCTTT.

The chain has TRBV19 and TRBJ1-2; D is possibly TRBD1 (5 bases). This CDR3 comprises 14 residues. The ends were cut back, 5 bases at V and 4 bases at J, with 14 bases in the middle. CDR1 is LNHDA, CDR2 SQIVND, per germline (reference sequence). This CDR3 reads CASSAPGLTYGYTF. CDR3 sequence (DNA): TGTGCCAGTAGTGCACCGGGACTGACCTATGGCTACACCTTC.

This clonotype has a handful of counts. CDR3 bases: TGTGCCAGCAGTTTAACCCAGGGAGACAATGAGCAGTTCTTC. Translating it yields CASSLTQGDNEQFF. The chain has TRBV12-3 or TRBV12-4 and TRBJ2-1, with D tentatively TRBD1 or TRBD2 (5 bases each). Trimming took off 2 bases at V and 5 bases at J, with 10 bases between the two ends. This CDR3 region has 14 residues.

This clonotype was seen more than once but under ten times. The V gene is TRBV4-2, the J gene TRBJ1-2; possible D gene TRBD1, 6 bases. Germline-derived CDR1 and CDR2 are LGHNA and YNFKEQ. This CDR3 is built from 17 residues. V dropped 0 bases and J dropped 7 bases, with 21 bases sitting between them. CDR3 sequence (DNA): TGTGCCAGCAGCCAAGATCGGTCTAGGACAGTAATCGGTGGCTACACCTTC. Translated, it gives CASSQDRSRTVIGGYTF.

The genes are TRBV20-1 and TRBJ1-5; a weak D match, TRBD1 (5 bases). Trimming cost V 6 bases and J 1 base, with 13 bases left between them. The germline V gene has CDR1 DFQATT and CDR2 SNEGSKA (reference sequence). CDR3 length: 14 amino acids. In DNA, the CDR3 is TGCAGTGCCCTAGGCACAGGAAGCAATCAGCCCCAGCATTTT. Its protein product is CSALGTGSNQPQHF.

CDR3 amino acids: CASSQLTAQRIEDQYF. CDR3 DNA: TGCGCCAGCAGCCAGTTGACAGCCCAGAGGATAGAAGACCAGTACTTC. The chain is built from TRBV4-1 and TRBJ2-5; possible D gene TRBD1, 5 bases. The V and J ends lost 3 bases and 10 bases respectively, with 24 bases between them. Germline V CDR1 and CDR2: MGHRA, YSYEKL. The CDR3 spans 16 residues.

The genes are TRBV7-8 and TRBJ2-1; D is possibly TRBD1 (6 bases). Trimming left V 5 bases short and J 0 bases short, with 8 bases between. The germline CDR1 and CDR2 sequences are SGHVS and FQNEAQ. This CDR3 is built from 14 residues. CDR3 in amino acids: CASSDRNSYNEQFF. CDR3 sequence (DNA): TGTGCCAGCAGCGACAGGAACTCCTACAATGAGCAGTTCTTC.

V and J are TRBV3-1 and TRBJ2-1; 14 bases line up with TRBD2. CDR1 and CDR2 from the germline V gene are LGHDT and YNNKEL (reference sequence). The CDR3 is 21 amino acids. With V trimmed by 1 base and J by 3 bases, 14 bases remained unmatched. CDR3 nucleotides: TGTGCCAGCAGCCAAGGGGAGGGACTAGCGGGGGTCGATCCCTTCTACAATGAGCAGTTCTTC. Protein: CASSQGEGLAGVDPFYNEQFF.

This clonotype was detected only a few times. The gene calls are TRBV4-1 and TRBJ1-1, with TRBD1 matching 7 bases. The germline V gene encodes CDR1 MGHRA and CDR2 YSYEKL. The CDR3 is 14 amino acids. Trimming cost V 3 bases and J 2 bases; bases outside gene matches: 3. CDR3: CASSQGTVNTEAFF. DNA for the CDR3: TGCGCCAGCAGCCAGGGGACAGTTAACACTGAAGCTTTCTTT.

A note on this clonotype: A read error may account for a junction end that differs from germline. The V gene is TRBV20-1, the J gene TRBJ1-1; D unclear. The CDR3 spans 14 residues. Germline V gene data show CDR1 as DFQATT and CDR2 as SNEGSKA (reference sequence). CDR3 DNA: TGCAGTGCCCCCGGGGATTTGGTGAACACTGAGGCTTTCTTT. It codes for CSAPGDLVNTEAFF.